A single sample is the source of the 14 T cell receptor beta chains below, sequenced in a study of T cells in Graves' hyperthyroidism and ophthalmopathy. Amplification targeted TCR beta CDR3 regions from RNA transcripts. The TCR CDR3 was amplified in a first-round RT-PCR using the HTBI primer set. TCRdb redid the calling of the multiplex PCR reads with MiXCR, one entry per CDR3 protein. Of about 360,000 distinct CDR3 sequences listed, about 12% were seen once; the top ten hold 9% to 9.5%. The sequenced sample was blood. The origin of the receptors is a woman under 30 with Graves' hyperthyroidism.

This clonotype was detected ten times or more. This chain uses TRBV18 with TRBJ2-2, with no clear D. Trimming removed 3 bases from V and 0 bases from J, with 11 bases in between. This CDR3 is built from 16 residues. Germline CDR1 reads KGHSH; CDR2 reads LQKENI. The CDR3 sequence: CASSPVDTSNTGELFF. CDR3 coding DNA: TGTGCCAGCTCACCTGTAGACACCTCGAACACCGGGGAGCTGTTTTTT.

This clonotype was seen ten or more times. The rearrangement joins TRBV11-2 to TRBJ1-1, with 7 bases matching TRBD1. The CDR3 has 17 residues. Trimming cost V 3 bases and J 2 bases; bases outside gene matches: 12. The germline V gene encodes CDR1 SGHAT and CDR2 FQNNGV. CDR3 in DNA: TGTGCCAGCAGCTTTTACCGAGGGGGCAGCTTTAACACTGAAGCTTTCTTT. It translates to CASSFYRGGSFNTEAFF.

This clonotype was counted many times. This chain uses TRBV11-2 with TRBJ2-1; D unresolved. V was shortened by 5 bases and J by 4 bases, with 9 bases between the two germline ends. Germline CDR1 reads SGHAT; CDR2 reads FQNNGV. CDR3 length: 13 residues. CDR3 in amino acids: CASSRSTYNEQFF. CDR3 DNA: TGTGCCAGCAGCAGATCAACGTACAATGAGCAGTTCTTC.

The chain recombines TRBV29-1 with TRBJ2-1; 9 bases are shared with TRBD2. Germline-derived CDR1 and CDR2 are SQVTM and ANQGSEA. V shed 3 bases and J 4 bases; nucleotides not matched to a gene: 10. The length of the CDR3 is 16 residues. CDR3 in DNA: TGCAGCGTTGAGTCTACCGTAGCGGGAGCTTACAATGAGCAGTTCTTC. Translating it yields CSVESTVAGAYNEQFF.

This clonotype was observed many times. The genes are TRBV28 and TRBJ1-2; D unresolved. V lost 1 base to trimming and J lost 2 bases, with 11 bases between them. Germline values: CDR1 MDHEN, CDR2 SYDVKM. The CDR3 is 15 residues long. CDR3 in amino acids: CASSLFSAPNYGYTF. The CDR3 DNA sequence: TGTGCCAGCAGTTTATTTTCAGCCCCAAACTATGGCTACACCTTC.

This clonotype came up many times. The chain has TRBV15 and TRBJ2-1; D is uncertain. V lost 1 base to trimming and J lost 3 bases, with 4 bases between them. This CDR3 is built from 13 residues. Germline V gives CDR1 LNHNV, CDR2 YYDKDF (reference sequence). The DNA for the CDR3 is TGTGCCACCAGCAGAGTCTTCTACAATGAGCAGTTCTTC. This codes for CATSRVFYNEQFF.

This clonotype was seen many times. The gene calls are TRBV2 and TRBJ2-3; 9 bases agree with TRBD2. The CDR3 covers 15 residues. Germline assignment: CDR1 SNHLY and CDR2 FYNNEI. V lost 6 bases, J lost 2 bases, and 6 bases stayed unmatched. As DNA, the CDR3 is TGTGCCAGCAGACGACTAGCGGAGAACACAGATACGCAGTATTTT. Protein: CASRRLAENTDTQYF.

V is TRBV25-1 and J is TRBJ1-1; D gene unclear. Germline loops: CDR1 MGHDK, CDR2 SYGVNS. The length of the CDR3 is 15 residues. Between the trimmed V and J ends, which lost 1 base and 7 bases, there was a span of 16 bases. CDR3 DNA: TGTGCCAGCAGTGAATTTGGGCAGTTAAACGATGAAGCTTTCTTT. Translating gives CASSEFGQLNDEAFF.

This clonotype was detected many times. The chain has TRBV18 and TRBJ2-5; no definite D call. CDR3 length: 12 amino acids. Germline CDR1 reads KGHSH; CDR2 reads LQKENI. Trimming stripped 3 bases from V and 3 bases from J, with 5 bases between. This CDR3 is CASSPIEETQYF. Here the CDR3 DNA reads TGTGCCAGCTCACCGATTGAAGAGACCCAGTACTTC.

This clonotype was counted many times. The V and J genes are TRBV2 and TRBJ1-3, with D hard to call. Germline V gene data show CDR1 as SNHLY and CDR2 as FYNNEI. The CDR3 loop spans 14 amino acids. V was trimmed by 2 bases and J by 1 base, leaving 6 bases between them. This CDR3 is CASSEMGSGNTIYF. Written as DNA, the CDR3 is TGTGCCAGCAGTGAAATGGGTTCTGGAAACACCATATATTTT. The full variable domain, completed using reference TRBV2 and TRBJ1-3, is EPEVTQTPSHQVTQMGQEVILRCVPISNHLYFYWYRQILGQKVEFLVSFYNNEISEKSEIFDDQFSVERPDGSNFTLKIRSTKLEDSAMYFCASSEMGSGNTIYFGEGSWLTVV.

This clonotype was picked up many times. The rearrangement links TRBV28 to TRBJ2-1; TRBD2 matches at 13 bases. V was clipped by 5 bases and J by 2 bases; unmatched bases: 12. The CDR3 spans 19 residues. Germline CDR1 is MDHEN and CDR2 is SYDVKM. The CDR3 region is CASSTYRTSGSGAYNEQFF. The CDR3 region has the DNA TGTGCCAGCAGTACCTACCGGACTAGCGGGAGTGGGGCCTACAATGAGCAGTTCTTC.

This clonotype was picked up many times. The chain carries TRBV7-3 and TRBJ2-1; D is uncertain. V lost 1 base and J lost 5, with 9 bases in between. There are 14 residues in the CDR3. CDR1 SGHTA and CDR2 FQGTGA come from the germline V gene. The CDR3 spells CASSLSRVNNEQFF. DNA for the CDR3: TGTGCCAGCAGCTTAAGTCGAGTTAACAATGAGCAGTTCTTC.

J is TRBJ2-4 and V is TRBV5-6, with D possibly called TRBD1 or TRBD2 (5 bases each). The CDR3 spans 16 residues. Germline-derived CDR1 and CDR2 are SGHDT and YYEEEE. The germline V and J ends were trimmed by 4 bases and 5 bases, with 19 bases remaining between them. The CDR3 coding sequence is TGTGCCAGCAGCCATTCGTACGGGGACGGAGAAAACATTCAGTACTTC. As protein: CASSHSYGDGENIQYF.

At least ten counts were recorded for this clonotype. The V and J genes are TRBV5-1 and TRBJ1-4, with unresolved D. The germline V gene has CDR1 SGHRS and CDR2 YFSETQ. This CDR3 spans 15 amino acids. V gave up 0 bases and J gave up 0 bases, with 6 bases separating them. CDR3 nucleotide sequence: TGCGCCAGCAGCTTGGAGACCGCAACTAATGAAAAACTGTTTTTT. It encodes CASSLETATNEKLFF.